This T cell receptor (beta chain) was recorded in a study of shared clonotypes between healthy human individuals (dated by TCRdb to 2019 to 2021). Regarding the study in general: Three men and a couple of women, aged 18 to 49 years, made up the cohort. For each donor, three plates each were used for CD4 naive and CD4 memory, two plates were used for CD8 naive, and one plate was used for CD8 memory. To estimate repertoire size and how much clonotype sharing occurs between individuals, the study deeply sequenced the blood TCR repertoires of roughly 5 healthy adults. Different laboratories and diverse techniques were used to prepare libraries and sequence TCR repertoires, to increase sequencing depth and limit assay-specific biases. Leukapheresis yielded between about 0.8 and 8.9 billion PBMCs per donor.

Trimming takes 2 bases from V and 2 bases from J, and the germline ends sit 6 bases apart. CDR1 LNHDA and CDR2 SQIVND are derived from the germline V gene (reference sequence). Measured from the cysteine to the phenylalanine, the CDR3 is 13 residues long. Just CDR3 DNA is preserved here, 39 bases in frame from base 1. With respect to this clone: The antigen it binds to is not known. The sample holds no much larger clone one base away, and base qualities are not on file. This sample also contains other DNA sequences that code for the same CDR3.

Using the deep immunoSEQ assay, TCR CDR3 regions were amplified from genomic DNA by multiplex PCR. Extracted genomic DNA from each cell subset was distributed evenly across all wells of several immunoSEQ 96-well plates, and each plate was treated as a replicate. Each replicate PCR for sorted subsets received around 0.2 ug genomic DNA, equal to roughly 30,000 T cell genomes. The purified libraries were quantified using a Qubit 3.0 fluorometer, sized with a Bioanalyzer 2100, and then quantified again using the KAPA Library Quantification kit. Every immunoSEQ 96-well plate was sequenced on a dedicated single-read 150-cycle Illumina NextSeq 550 flow cell. The published analysis was carried out like this. The immunoSEQ output contained only junctional sequences without quality scores, so filtering could not match that applied to full-length reads. To assign V/J genes and CDR3, sequences were annotated using PyIR, a Python wrapper for IgBLAST v1.9, with IMGT germline references. Reads with weak V/J assignments (E-value above 1e-6), missing CDR3, stop codons, out-of-frame junctions, or ambiguous translated residues were removed. A V3J clonotype was defined by an identical inferred V gene, J gene, and CDR3 amino acid sequence. Percentage overlap between repertoires was computed as shared unique clonotypes divided by the size of the smaller repertoire. RTK rarefaction, the Chao1 estimator, and Recon v2.1 estimates of unobserved clonotypes were used to assess repertoire richness. Generation probabilities were computed with OLGA for all TCRbeta clonotypes obtained by the gDNA method from several donors. TCRdb took over this immuneACCESS table, retaining in-frame rearrangements with V and J assigned. Such tables are incomplete; in checked studies, under half of the missing clones stem from an unresolved V gene, and the remainder is unexplained. V, J and clone size are taken as reported in that table, and D and trimming were inferred from the DNA itself. A total of over a million clones appear in this sample, less than 99% of them only once. The top ten constitute approximately 0.4% of the sample.

Overall results and qualifications from the work: Estimated clonotype richness was generally larger for naive than for memory subsets. Pairwise subsampling led to the expectation that sequencing depth would affect the degree of clonotype sharing among donors. The genetic and exposure-history diversity represented was limited by the small number of donors. Compared with non-shared clonotypes, the clonotypes found in all four sorted-subset donors had higher generation probabilities. Rarefaction of sorted-subset datasets indicated incomplete sequencing despite the large sequencing depth. Sampling was limited to blood, and TCR repertoires in tissue likely differ from TCR repertoires in blood. Sharing across a handful of donors was observed for about 4.8% of naive CD4, 3.5% of naive CD8, 2% to 2.5% of memory CD4, and about 0.4% of memory CD8 clonotypes.

The donors were healthy, HIV-negative adults with no recently reported acute infections or vaccinations. Every donor was a Caucasian adult residing in Nashville, Tennessee, USA. CD4+ T cells were enriched by magnetic negative selection, after which naive cells were positively selected on CD45RA and the negative fraction was taken as the memory subset. After blood collection by leukapheresis, PBMCs were isolated using Ficoll-Histopaque density gradient centrifugation and then cryopreserved in the vapor phase of liquid nitrogen. Purity and quantity of every magnetically sorted T cell population were checked by analytical flow cytometry. Each sorted fraction had its genomic DNA isolated and then quantified by UV absorbance on a Nanodrop 2000c.

Sequenced material: naive CD4+ T cells sorted from blood. The sample's cell subset or site, from its label and the paper: CD45RA+ positively selected. The chain was built from TRBV19 and TRBJ2-5; the D gene remains uncertain. This clonotype was obtained from a young man in good health. The sequenced DNA is TGTGCCAGTAGTATAAACAGTCAAGAGACCCAGTACTTC. This sequence encodes CASSINSQETQYF.